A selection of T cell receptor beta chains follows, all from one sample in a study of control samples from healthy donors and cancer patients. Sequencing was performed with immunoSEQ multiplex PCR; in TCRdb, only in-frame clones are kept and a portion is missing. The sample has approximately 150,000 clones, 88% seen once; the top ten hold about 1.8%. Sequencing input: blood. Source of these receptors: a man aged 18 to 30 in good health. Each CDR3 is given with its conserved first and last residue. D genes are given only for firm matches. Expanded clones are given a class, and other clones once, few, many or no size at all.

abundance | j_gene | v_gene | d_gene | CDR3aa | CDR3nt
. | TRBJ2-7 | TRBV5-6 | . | CASMKEPGTYEQYF | TGTGCCAGCATGAAAGAGCCCGGAACCTACGAGCAGTACTTC
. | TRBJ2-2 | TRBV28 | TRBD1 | CASSLGAGGNTGELFF | TGTGCCAGCAGTTTAGGCGCAGGGGGCAACACCGGGGAGCTGTTTTTT
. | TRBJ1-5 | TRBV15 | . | CATSRDRRATSSNQPQHF | TGTGCCACCAGCAGAGATCGCAGGGCGACGAGTAGCAATCAGCCCCAGCATTTT
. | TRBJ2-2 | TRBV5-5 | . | CASSQTVNTGELFF | TGTGCCAGCAGCCAGACAGTAAACACCGGGGAGCTGTTTTTT
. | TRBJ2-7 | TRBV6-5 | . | CASSYGGAVNEQYF | TGTGCCAGCAGTTACGGCGGGGCGGTGAACGAGCAGTACTTC
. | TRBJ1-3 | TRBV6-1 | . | CASSERGVYTIYF | TGTGCCAGCAGTGAGCGGGGCGTTTACACCATATATTTT
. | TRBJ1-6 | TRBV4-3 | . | CASSQAQTPSPLHF | TGCGCCAGCAGCCAAGCACAGACCCCTTCACCCCTCCACTTT
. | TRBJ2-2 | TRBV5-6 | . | CASSQGTWAGELFF | TGTGCCAGCAGCCAGGGAACATGGGCCGGGGAGCTGTTTTTT
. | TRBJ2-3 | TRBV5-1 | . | CASSLGTSTDTQYF | TGCGCCAGCAGCTTAGGGACTAGCACAGATACGCAGTATTTT
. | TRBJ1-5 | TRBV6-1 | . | CASSESDLRPQHF | TGTGCCAGCAGTGAATCGGACCTGCGGCCCCAGCATTTT
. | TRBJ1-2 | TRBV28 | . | CASSLWGRDPGYTF | TGTGCCAGCAGTTTATGGGGCCGGGACCCCGGCTACACCTTC
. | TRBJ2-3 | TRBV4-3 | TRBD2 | CASSQHTSGGNTQYF | TGCGCCAGCAGCCAGCATACTAGCGGGGGAAATACGCAGTATTTT
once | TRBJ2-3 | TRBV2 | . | CASSASDTQYF | TGTGCCAGCAGTGCTTCAGATACGCAGTATTTT
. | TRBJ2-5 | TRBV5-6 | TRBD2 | CASSLYLSGGAQETQYF | TGTGCCAGCAGCTTGTACCTTAGCGGGGGGGCCCAAGAGACCCAGTACTTC
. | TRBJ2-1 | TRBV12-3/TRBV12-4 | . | CASSSGYNEQFF | TGTGCCAGCAGTTCTGGCTACAATGAGCAGTTCTTC
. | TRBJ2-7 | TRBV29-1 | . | CSVELEGGQYF | TGCAGCGTTGAACTGGAGGGGGGTCAGTACTTC
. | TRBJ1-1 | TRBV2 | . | CASPGALNTEAFF | TGTGCCAGCCCAGGGGCCTTGAACACTGAAGCTTTCTTT
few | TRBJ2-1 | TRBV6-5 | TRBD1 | CATSPGTGDYNEQFF | TGTGCCACCTCCCCGGGGACAGGGGATTACAATGAGCAGTTCTTC
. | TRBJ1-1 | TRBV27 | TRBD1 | CASSIGTGGGEAFF | TGTGCCAGCAGCATCGGGACAGGGGGCGGTGAAGCTTTCTTT
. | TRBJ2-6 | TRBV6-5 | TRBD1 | CAGRTGGSGANVLTF | TGTGCCGGTCGGACAGGGGGGTCTGGGGCCAACGTCCTGACTTTC
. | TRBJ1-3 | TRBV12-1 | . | CASSPDRGAIYF | TGTGCCAGCAGCCCTGACAGGGGAGCCATATATTTT
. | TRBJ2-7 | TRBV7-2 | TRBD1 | CASSQGQAREQYF | TGTGCCAGCAGCCAAGGACAGGCGAGGGAGCAGTACTTC
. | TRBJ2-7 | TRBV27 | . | CASGPGASYEQYF | TGTGCCAGCGGACCGGGCGCGTCCTACGAGCAGTACTTC
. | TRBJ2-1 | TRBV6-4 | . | CASSDGTNNEQFF | TGTGCCAGCAGTGACGGGACAAACAATGAGCAGTTCTTC
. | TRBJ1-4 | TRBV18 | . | CASSGATNEKLFF | TGTGCCAGCTCGGGGGCAACTAATGAAAAACTGTTTTTT
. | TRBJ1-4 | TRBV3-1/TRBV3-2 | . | CASSPRVPVGEKLFF | TGTGCCAGCAGCCCCCGGGTGCCAGTTGGTGAAAAACTGTTTTTT
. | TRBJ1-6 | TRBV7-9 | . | CASSKPGRGNSPLHF | TGTGCCAGCAGCAAGCCGGGACGGGGGAATTCACCCCTCCACTTT
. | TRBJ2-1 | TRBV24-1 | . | CATGVISTNEQFF | TGTGCCACCGGGGTAATCTCCACCAATGAGCAGTTCTTC
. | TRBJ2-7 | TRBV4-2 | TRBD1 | CASSLGQGNVVGYEQYF | TGTGCCAGCAGCTTGGGACAGGGAAACGTGGTAGGATACGAGCAGTACTTC
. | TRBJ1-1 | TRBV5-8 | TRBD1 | CASSLGDRTGHDFF | TGTGCCAGCAGCTTGGGGGACAGGACCGGGCATGATTTCTTT
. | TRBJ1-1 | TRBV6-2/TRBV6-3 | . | CASGFLVNTEAFF | TGTGCCAGCGGTTTTTTGGTGAACACTGAAGCTTTCTTT
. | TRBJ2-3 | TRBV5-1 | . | CASSLDRSSTDTQYF | TGCGCCAGCAGCTTGGATAGATCTAGCACAGATACGCAGTATTTT